A single T cell receptor (beta chain) is shown here with its context. This table comes from immunoSEQ multiplex PCR, and its TCRdb copy is limited to in-frame clones, with some not included. Among fewer than 90,000 clones listed, 85% to 95% were seen once. V lost 1 base and J lost 5; bases outside the gene matches: 7. Germline loops: CDR1 MGHRA, CDR2 YSYEKL. CDR3 size: 18 residues. The data originate from a study of T cell changes during pregnancy in multiple sclerosis. This clonotype originated in a female donor in good health, enrolled as a control in a pregnancy study. The material sequenced was peripheral blood, taken after pregnancy. V gene TRBV4-1 combines with J gene TRBJ2-1; 14 bases are shared with TRBD2. The CDR3 region is CASSQATGTSGRHNEQFF. Here the CDR3 DNA reads TGCGCCAGCAGCCAAGCAACCGGGACTAGCGGGAGACACAATGAGCAGTTCTTC.